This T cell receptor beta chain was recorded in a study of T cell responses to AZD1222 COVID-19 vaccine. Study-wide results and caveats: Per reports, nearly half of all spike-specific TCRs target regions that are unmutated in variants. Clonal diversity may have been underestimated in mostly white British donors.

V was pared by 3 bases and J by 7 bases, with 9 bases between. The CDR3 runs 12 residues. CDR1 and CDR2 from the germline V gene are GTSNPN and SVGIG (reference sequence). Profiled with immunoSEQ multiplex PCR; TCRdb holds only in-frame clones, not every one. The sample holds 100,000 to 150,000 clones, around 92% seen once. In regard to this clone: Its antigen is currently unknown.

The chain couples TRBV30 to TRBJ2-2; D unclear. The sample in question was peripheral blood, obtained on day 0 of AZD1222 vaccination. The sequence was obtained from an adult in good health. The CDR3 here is CAWSNPGGELFF. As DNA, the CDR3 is TGTGCCTGGAGCAACCCCGGCGGGGAGCTGTTTTTT.